Presented here are 16 T cell receptor beta chains from one specimen sequenced in a study of blood T cell repertoires in COVID-19. Sequencing was performed with immunoSEQ multiplex PCR; in TCRdb, only in-frame clones are kept and a portion is missing. The sample yields approximately 220,000 clones, 83% seen once. The specimen was PBMCs or T cells enriched from blood (not recorded which). These receptors were obtained from a woman in her 40s who had been exposed to COVID-19.

The V call is TRBV4-1, the J call TRBJ1-1, with 11 nucleotides matching TRBD1. The germline V gene has CDR1 MGHRA and CDR2 YSYEKL. The CDR3 is 15 amino acids. V was clipped by 8 bases and J by 0 bases; unmatched bases: 5. CDR3 in DNA: TGCGCCAGCCAACAGGGACAGGGGGTGAACACTGAAGCTTTCTTT. Residues: CASQQGQGVNTEAFF.

The chain is built from TRBV19 and TRBJ1-5; 8 bases agree with TRBD1. CDR1 and CDR2 from the germline V gene are LNHDA and SQIVND (reference sequence). This CDR3 has 15 amino acids. After removal of 5 bases from V and 6 bases from J, the junction contained 9 bases not matched to a gene. The CDR3 sequence: CASSPRDRRSQPQHF. The CDR3 region has the DNA TGTGCCAGTAGTCCCCGGGACAGGAGGAGTCAGCCCCAGCATTTT.

In this sample, this clone turned up a few times. This CDR3 reads CASSQVWGQGETQYF. CDR3 DNA sequence: TGCGCCAGCAGCCAAGTGTGGGGACAAGGGGAGACCCAGTACTTC. The V call is TRBV4-1, the J call TRBJ2-5, with D tentatively TRBD1 (6 bases). CDR3 length: 15 amino acids. Trimming took 1 base from V and 5 from J, leaving 14 bases between them. Germline assignment: CDR1 MGHRA and CDR2 YSYEKL.

This chain links TRBV11-3 with TRBJ2-3, with D uncertain. From germline, CDR1 is SGHNT and CDR2 YENEEA. Trimming took 8 bases from V and 4 from J, leaving 10 bases between them. This CDR3 region has 12 residues. CDR3 nucleotide sequence: TGTGCCAGCGGGTTGAGCGCAGATACGCAGTATTTT. Its protein product is CASGLSADTQYF.

The chain combines TRBV10-3 with TRBJ1-5, with 9 bases matching TRBD1. The CDR3 consists of 15 residues. V was clipped by 4 bases and J by 3 bases; unmatched bases: 4. CDR1 is ENHRY and CDR2 is SYGVKD in the germline V gene. DNA of the CDR3: TGTGCCATCAGTGGGGACAGGGCCCCCAATCAGCCCCAGCATTTT. Amino acid sequence: CAISGDRAPNQPQHF.

On this clone itself: Here the CDR3 omits its conserved ending phenylalanine or tryptophan, so a read error is the likely source. No DNA is shown, since the ends of the CDR3 on it are uncertain; the CDR3 is the one TCRdb lists. The genes are TRBV11-1 and TRBJ1-2; whether TRBD1, the table's D call, matches the DNA was not checked. Germline CDR1 SGHAT, CDR2 FQDESV (reference sequence). 13 amino acids form the CDR3, both terminal residues included. The CDR3: CASSATGGWTSFI.

This CDR3 is CASSPRGGTNQPQHF. CDR3 DNA sequence: TGTGCCAGCAGCCCCCGCGGGGGCACAAATCAGCCCCAGCATTTT. The chain links TRBV7-2 to TRBJ1-5; TRBD1 might be the D (6 bases). Per germline, CDR1 SGHTA and CDR2 FQGNSA. The CDR3 runs to 15 residues. V was clipped by 5 bases and J by 4 bases, with 15 bases between them.

This clone was seen once. CDR3: CASRETDLNEKLFF. CDR3 nucleotide sequence: TGTGCCAGCAGAGAGACAGACCTCAATGAAAAACTGTTTTTT. The chain joins TRBV6-1 to TRBJ1-4, with D perhaps matching TRBD1 (5 bases). The CDR3 totals 14 residues. Germline V gene data show CDR1 as MNHNS and CDR2 as SASEGT. V was clipped by 6 bases and J by 5 bases, with 13 bases between them.

This chain links TRBV15 with TRBJ1-2, with TRBD1 matching over 8 bases. Germline assignment: CDR1 LNHNV and CDR2 YYDKDF (reference sequence). V lost 1 base and J lost 3; bases outside the gene matches: 4. The CDR3 extends over 15 amino acids. In nucleotides, the CDR3 is TGTGCCACCAGCAGAGGAGCAGGGGGCGACTATGGCTACACCTTC. As protein: CATSRGAGGDYGYTF.

The V and J genes are TRBV20-1 and TRBJ1-1, with D maybe TRBD1 (5 bases). This CDR3 contains 13 residues. Germline-derived CDR1 and CDR2 are DFQATT and SNEGSKA (reference sequence). Trimming cost V 3 bases and J 1 base, with 9 bases left between them. CDR3 nucleotide sequence: TGCAGTGCTAGTCTGACAGCGAACACTGAAGCTTTCTTT. Translating it yields CSASLTANTEAFF.

This chain links TRBV7-2 with TRBJ2-3; D gene unclear. The CDR3 runs 14 residues. Germline V gene lookup returns CDR1 SGHTA and CDR2 FQGNSA. The V end was cut by 5 bases, the J end by 2 bases, with 11 bases between. CDR3 in DNA: TGTGCCAGCAGCCCCTCGCGGCTCACAGATACGCAGTATTTT. Translated: CASSPSRLTDTQYF.

As DNA, the CDR3 is TGTGCCAGCAGTTCCGACAGGTTCACTGAAGCTTTCTTT. As protein: CASSSDRFTEAFF. V is TRBV6-2 or TRBV6-3 and J is TRBJ1-1, with D possibly being TRBD1 (6 bases). The ends were cut back, 4 bases at V and 4 bases at J, with 10 bases in the middle. The CDR3 contains 13 residues. Germline V gives CDR1 MNHEY, CDR2 SVGEGT.

The rearrangement links TRBV15 to TRBJ1-5, with 7 bases fitting TRBD1. The trim removed 0 bases at V and 2 bases at J, leaving 16 bases unmatched. The germline V gene has CDR1 LNHNV and CDR2 YYDKDF (reference sequence). The length of the CDR3 is 20 residues. CDR3 amino acids: CATSRDPRSGGSWGNQPQHF. The CDR3 DNA follows: TGTGCCACCAGCAGAGATCCTCGTTCAGGGGGGTCGTGGGGCAATCAGCCCCAGCATTTT.

The J gene is TRBJ1-2, the V gene TRBV12-3 or TRBV12-4, with 7 bases identical to TRBD1. The CDR3 totals 13 residues. With 5 bases clipped from V and 7 bases from J, the junction kept 7 bases outside the gene matches. CDR3 residues: CASSLGTGAGYTF. The DNA of the CDR3 is TGTGCCAGCAGTCTGGGAACAGGGGCTGGCTACACCTTC.

On this clone itself: An end of the junction does not agree with germline; a read error may underlie this. J is TRBJ2-2 and V is TRBV7-7; TRBD2 matches 11 bases. Per germline, CDR1 SSHAT and CDR2 FNYEAQ (reference sequence). The CDR3 sequence is 16 residues long. CDR3 bases: TGTGCTAGCAGTGCTAGCGGGGGGCCTAACACCGGGGAGCTGTTTTTT. It codes for CASSASGGPNTGELFF.

This chain connects TRBV28 to TRBJ1-2, with D hard to call. The CDR3 is 13 residues long. V gave up 3 bases and J gave up 4 bases, with 9 bases separating them. In germline, CDR1 is MDHEN, CDR2 SYDVKM. CDR3 nucleotide sequence: TGTGCCAGCAGTTTCTCCGTGAGCTATGGCTACACCTTC. Its protein is CASSFSVSYGYTF.